These T cell receptor beta chains were read from a single sample in a study of blood T cell repertoires in COVID-19. The method was immunoSEQ multiplex PCR; TCRdb's version includes in-frame clones alone and lacks a portion of them. The table lists around 480,000 clones, 70% to 90% of them singletons, with roughly 12% in the top ten. The sequenced material came from peripheral blood. The receptors shown here come from a woman between 45 and 65 years old with COVID-19, enrolled during active disease. Each CDR3 is given with its conserved first and last residue. Fields, in order: clone size, J gene, V gene, CDR3 protein. Rows may omit the clone size; those that give it use once, few, many or a size class.

-,TRBJ1-2,TRBV7-9,CASSLRGVGYGYTF
-,TRBJ2-7,TRBV6-5,CASSGGRPWDEQYF
-,TRBJ1-1,TRBV11-2,CASSLETLPGGGEAFF
-,TRBJ1-1,TRBV5-4,CASSAGQGEAFF
-,TRBJ1-1,TRBV5-1,CASSPLGGTGTEAFF
-,TRBJ1-5,TRBV7-2,CASSQRRGTPQHF
-,TRBJ1-1,TRBV2,CASDLGGYTEAFF
once,TRBJ1-1,TRBV13,CASSPRDSPKAFF
-,TRBJ2-2,TRBV9,CASSVVGGAGELFF
once,TRBJ2-3,TRBV30,CAWSTGLPPDTQYF
-,TRBJ1-4,TRBV6-5,CASSLMGLGEKLFF
-,TRBJ2-1,TRBV24-1,CATAGGGNEQFF
-,TRBJ1-2,TRBV19,CASSATGDYGYTF
once,TRBJ2-1,TRBV7-9,CASSPPRSSYNEQFF
-,TRBJ2-7,TRBV14,CASSQARSGIYEQYF
-,TRBJ1-2,TRBV29-1,CSVRLSPGQRYYGYTF
-,TRBJ2-2,TRBV5-4,CASSLGLAGTTGTGELFF
-,TRBJ2-7,TRBV15,CATSSARQESHEQYF
-,TRBJ1-1,TRBV24-1,CATSGGTGERAFF
-,TRBJ2-3,TRBV2,CASSEGLTDTQYF
once,TRBJ2-1,TRBV7-9,CASSAPRGNEQFF
-,TRBJ2-7,TRBV6-5,CALGRVGPYEQYF
-,TRBJ1-1,TRBV3-1/TRBV3-2,CASSQGPGGETEAFF
-,TRBJ1-1,TRBV7-9,CATSRQGSSTEAFF
-,TRBJ1-5,TRBV28,CASSPRGRGDQLQHF
-,TRBJ1-5,TRBV30,CAWSRGDNQPQHF
-,TRBJ1-6,TRBV6-6,CASSRRQGIAYNSPLHF
-,TRBJ2-3,TRBV6-4,CASSSSGTDTQYF
few,TRBJ2-7,TRBV12-3/TRBV12-4,CASSEAGTYEQYF
-,TRBJ2-1,TRBV7-3,CASSSTGVSYNEQFF
-,TRBJ2-3,TRBV9,CASSVEGASTDTQYF
-,TRBJ2-7,TRBV6-1,CASSDPQGAGYEQYF
-,TRBJ1-2,TRBV10-3,CATGRETGDGYTF
once,TRBJ2-1,TRBV19,CASSIAGLAGISYNEQFF
once,TRBJ1-5,TRBV4-1,CASSRTYRGNQPQHF
-,TRBJ1-2,TRBV5-4,CASSFGWGYTF
-,TRBJ1-1,TRBV27,CASSVNSLTEAFF
-,TRBJ1-2,TRBV9,CASSRARGTNYGYTF
-,TRBJ1-2,TRBV28,CASSLGGSYGYTF
-,TRBJ2-1,TRBV6-1,CASSGGGWIAYNEQFF
once,TRBJ1-2,TRBV14,CASSQLGTGEIFLFGYTF
-,TRBJ2-7,TRBV11-3,CASSSGDSYEQYF
-,TRBJ2-7,TRBV18,CASSPGTSGGTYEQYF
once,TRBJ1-6,TRBV9,CASSEGDNSPLHF
-,TRBJ2-5,TRBV19,CASSIDGEETQYF
-,TRBJ2-3,TRBV11-2,CASSLGRAVYTQYF
-,TRBJ1-4,TRBV29-1,CSVGDSNEKLFF
-,TRBJ2-7,TRBV6-1,CASSEATDNSYEQYF
-,TRBJ1-2,TRBV3-1/TRBV3-2,CASSQVGAYYGYTF
-,TRBJ1-3,TRBV2,CASIEVGTGNTIYF
-,TRBJ1-5,TRBV7-9,CASSFGGGDQPQHF
once,TRBJ1-1,TRBV5-4,CASSLEPGSEAFF
-,TRBJ2-1,TRBV7-9,CASSTQWSSYNEQFF